These 30 T cell receptor beta chains were all obtained from the same sample, sequenced in a study of T cell repertoires in cytomegalovirus infection. These receptors lack a known antigen. MiXCR, run by TCRdb on the reads, gives a single entry per CDR3 protein. Here the sample spans about 770,000 distinct CDR3 sequences, around 29% being singletons. Specimen: cultured CD8+ T cells from PBMCs, collected from culture after CMV antigen stimulation. The receptors stem from a human donor in good health (CMV status not recorded). Some clones in this sample may be carry-over from other donors' samples.

A remark on this clonotype: Just one base apart from a much larger clone, this may be a read error. The chain employs TRBV7-6 and TRBJ2-7; 12 nucleotides match TRBD1. Germline CDR1 reads SGHVS; CDR2 reads FNYEAQ. The CDR3 runs 16 residues. The DNA for the CDR3 is TGTGCCGGCAGCTTAGCCCCGGGACAGGGGGCGCGGGAGCAGTACTTC. Translated, it gives CAGSLAPGQGAREQYF.

This clonotype came up a few times. V gene TRBV27 combines with J gene TRBJ1-1; D unresolved. CDR1 is MNHEY and CDR2 is SMNVEV in the germline V gene (reference sequence). The CDR3 consists of 12 residues. V lost 3 bases to trimming and J lost 8 bases, with 10 bases between them. CDR3 region: CASSFYGGEAFF. The CDR3 coding sequence is TGTGCCAGCAGTTTTTACGGAGGGGAAGCTTTCTTT.

This clonotype came up many times. The V call is TRBV7-2, the J call TRBJ1-1, with D perhaps TRBD1 (5 bases). V dropped 2 bases and J dropped 5 bases, with 18 bases sitting between them. The V gene's germline CDR1 is SGHTA and CDR2 FQGNSA. CDR3 size: 16 residues. CDR3: CASSLRLAGGGTEAFF. The CDR3, as DNA: TGTGCCAGCAGCTTAAGGCTGGCGGGCGGGGGTACTGAAGCTTTCTTT.

This clonotype was seen a handful of times. V is TRBV19 and J is TRBJ1-2, with 7 bases fitting TRBD1. Trimming removed 3 bases from V and 4 bases from J; junction bases left unmatched: 11. This CDR3 contains 16 residues. The germline gives CDR1 LNHDA, CDR2 SQIVND (reference sequence). This CDR3 reads CASSIGDRVRAYGYTF. The CDR3 DNA is TGTGCCAGTAGTATCGGCGACAGGGTGCGGGCCTATGGCTACACCTTC.

The gene calls are TRBV19 and TRBJ2-1; 7 nucleotides line up with TRBD2. Trimming cost V 5 bases and J 4 bases; bases outside gene matches: 5. From germline, CDR1 is LNHDA and CDR2 SQIVND (reference sequence). This CDR3 is 14 amino acids long. Written as DNA, the CDR3 is TGTGCCAGTAGTCTGGCTAGCGGTTACAATGAGCAGTTCTTC. Protein product: CASSLASGYNEQFF.

This clonotype was observed many times. This chain uses TRBV7-8 with TRBJ2-1, with TRBD2 identical over 9 bases. The CDR3 sequence is 13 residues long. Looked up from germline, CDR1 is SGHVS and CDR2 is FQNEAQ. With 1 base clipped from V and 13 bases from J, the junction kept 5 bases outside the gene matches. This CDR3 is CASSLEVAGEQFF. CDR3 DNA sequence: TGTGCCAGCAGCTTAGAGGTAGCGGGGGAACAGTTCTTC.

This clonotype was counted between two and nine times. V usage is TRBV28 and J usage is TRBJ2-2, with unresolved D. CDR3 length: 16 residues. Trimming cost V 7 bases and J 0 bases, with 15 bases left between them. CDR1 is MDHEN and CDR2 is SYDVKM in the germline V gene. CDR3 DNA: TGTGCCAGCACCAACGTGGGCATAACGAACACCGGGGAGCTGTTTTTT. Amino acids: CASTNVGITNTGELFF. The full variable domain, completed using reference TRBV28 and TRBJ2-2, is DVKVTQSSRYLVKRTGEKVFLECVQDMDHENMFWYRQDPGLGLRLIYFSYDVKMKEKGDIPEGYSVSREKKERFSLILESASTNQTSMYLCASTNVGITNTGELFFGEGSRLTVL.

Concerning this clonotype itself: A much larger clone sits a single nucleotide away, making a read error possible. The conserved phenylalanine or tryptophan normally closing the CDR3 is absent here, so this likely arose from a read error. The V and J genes are TRBV7-2 and TRBJ2-2; 7 nucleotides match TRBD1. Losses at the gene ends were 4 bases for V and 6 bases for J; bases not matched to a gene: 8. This CDR3 has 15 amino acids. The V gene's germline CDR1 is SGHTA and CDR2 FQGNSA. The CDR3 spells CASSSRDRAAGELFS. DNA for the CDR3: TGTGCCAGCAGCTCGAGAGACAGGGCGGCCGGGGAGCTGTTTTCT.

This clonotype was seen only a few times. The V and J genes are TRBV4-1 and TRBJ2-1, with D possibly matching TRBD2 (5 bases). V gave up 0 bases and J gave up 4 bases, with 10 bases separating them. The CDR3 is 15 amino acids. Germline CDR1 is MGHRA and CDR2 is YSYEKL. The DNA for the CDR3 is TGCGCCAGCAGCCAAGAGGACGAGGGTTACAATGAGCAGTTCTTC. Amino acids: CASSQEDEGYNEQFF.

The rearrangement uses TRBV20-1 and TRBJ2-3; the match to TRBD1 covers 9 bases. From germline, CDR1 is DFQATT and CDR2 SNEGSKA (reference sequence). After removal of 7 bases from V and 4 bases from J, the junction contained 9 bases not matched to a gene. This CDR3 is built from 14 residues. CDR3 sequence reads: CSGETGGLADTQYF. The CDR3 DNA is TGCAGTGGGGAGACAGGGGGATTGGCAGATACGCAGTATTTT.

This chain connects TRBV9 to TRBJ2-7; tentatively, D is TRBD1 or TRBD2 (5 bases each). The germline CDR1 and CDR2 sequences are SGDLS and YYNGEE. The length of the CDR3 is 14 residues. The germline V and J ends were trimmed by 0 bases and 4 bases, with 11 bases remaining between them. The CDR3 coding sequence is TGTGCCAGCAGCGTAGGGGACGGAAATTACGAGCAGTACGTC. Encoded protein: CASSVGDGNYEQYV.

The rearrangement uses TRBV20-1 and TRBJ2-3; D is ambiguous. The V end was cut by 1 base, the J end by 4 bases, with 9 bases between. The length of the CDR3 is 13 residues. From germline, CDR1 is DFQATT and CDR2 SNEGSKA (reference sequence). CDR3 DNA sequence: TGCAGTGCTAGAGCAATTGGTTCAGATACGCAGTATTTT. The encoded protein is CSARAIGSDTQYF.

The CDR3 reads CASSYQFTGLAGKNEQFF. CDR3 DNA sequence: TGTGCCAGCAGTTACCAGTTTACGGGACTAGCGGGGAAAAATGAGCAGTTCTTC. This chain joins TRBV6-8 and TRBJ2-1, with 13 bases aligning to TRBD2. Per germline, CDR1 MNHGY and CDR2 SAAAGT. The CDR3 is made up of 18 amino acids. The junction had 11 bases not matched to a gene; V was cut back by 2 bases and J by 7 bases.

This clonotype has a count of ten or more. This chain uses TRBV7-2 with TRBJ2-3, with no clear D. Per the germline V gene, CDR1 is SGHTA and CDR2 is FQGNSA. Trimming took 0 bases from V and 2 from J, leaving 9 bases between them. CDR3 length equals 15 residues. CDR3 protein: CASSLAPANTDTQYF. The CDR3 region has the DNA TGTGCCAGCAGCTTAGCCCCCGCGAACACAGATACGCAGTATTTT.

This sequence joins TRBV19 and TRBJ1-2; D is undetermined. Per the germline V gene, CDR1 is LNHDA and CDR2 is SQIVND (reference sequence). The length of the CDR3 is 11 residues. V shed 4 bases and J shed 5 bases, with 5 bases lying between them. CDR3 amino acids: CASSKTYGYTF. The CDR3 DNA reads as TGTGCCAGTAGTAAGACATATGGCTACACCTTC.

The V gene is TRBV27, the J gene TRBJ1-1; 7 positions agree with TRBD1. The germline gives CDR1 MNHEY, CDR2 SMNVEV (reference sequence). The junction had 8 bases not matched to a gene; V was cut back by 9 bases and J by 4 bases. This CDR3 is built from 13 residues. CDR3 sequence: CASQGGPSTEAFF. CDR3 in DNA: TGTGCCAGTCAAGGGGGCCCATCCACTGAAGCTTTCTTT.

The CDR3 bases are TGTGCCAGCAGCTTAGACGCCCGGACAGGGCGCCCTCAGGCTAATGAAAAACTGTTTTTT. Translation gives CASSLDARTGRPQANEKLFF. This rearrangement joins TRBV7-6 to TRBJ1-4; TRBD1 matches at 8 bases. The CDR3 length is 20 residues. The V gene end was trimmed by 1 base and the J gene end by 3 bases; junction bases not matched to a gene: 16. Germline values: CDR1 SGHVS, CDR2 FNYEAQ.

The V call is TRBV18, the J call TRBJ2-3, with TRBD2 as a possible D gene (5 bases). The ends were cut back, 4 bases at V and 0 bases at J, with 20 bases in the middle. The CDR3 has 18 residues. Per germline, CDR1 KGHSH and CDR2 LQKENI. The CDR3 protein is CASSLPYSSNPSTDTQYF. The DNA of the CDR3 is TGTGCCAGCTCACTGCCCTATTCTAGCAACCCGAGCACAGATACGCAGTATTTT.

The gene calls are TRBV7-3 and TRBJ2-5; TRBD1 agrees at 11 bases. CDR1 SGHTA and CDR2 FQGTGA come from the germline V gene. J gave up 5 bases and V 4 bases, and 9 bases lay outside the gene matches. The CDR3 loop spans 16 amino acids. CDR3 sequence reads: CASSSIGTGGSETQYF. CDR3 coding DNA: TGTGCCAGCAGCTCTATTGGGACAGGGGGGTCGGAGACCCAGTACTTC. The entire variable domain, with the rest obtained from reference TRBV7-3 and TRBJ2-5, is as follows: GAGVSQTPSNKVTEKGKYVELRCDPISGHTALYWYRQSLGQGPEFLIYFQGTGAADDSGLPNDRFFAVRPEGSVSTLKIQRTERGDSAVYLCASSSIGTGGSETQYFGPGTRLLVL.

The rearrangement uses TRBV11-2 and TRBJ2-1; 9 nucleotides align to TRBD1. V dropped 3 bases and J dropped 8; count of bases not matched to a gene: 11. CDR3 length: 16 residues. Germline assignment: CDR1 SGHAT and CDR2 FQNNGV. This CDR3 reads CASSFPGQGFFYEQFF. DNA of the CDR3: TGTGCCAGCAGCTTTCCGGGACAGGGCTTTTTCTATGAGCAGTTCTTC.

The chain employs TRBV4-3 and TRBJ2-1, with 7 bases fitting TRBD2. Germline V gene data show CDR1 as LGHNA and CDR2 as YSLEER. The CDR3 sequence is 16 residues long. With V trimmed by 3 bases and J by 7 bases, 12 bases remained unmatched. The CDR3 region is CASSHKRGGGENEQFF. Here the CDR3 DNA reads TGCGCCAGCAGCCATAAGCGTGGCGGGGGTGAAAATGAGCAGTTCTTC.

This chain links TRBV27 with TRBJ2-5; no clear D gene. Trimming cost V 6 bases and J 6 bases, with 17 bases left between them. This CDR3 spans 14 amino acids. Germline V gene data show CDR1 as MNHEY and CDR2 as SMNVEV (reference sequence). The chain's CDR3 is CASRPLEDRKTQYF. The CDR3, as DNA: TGTGCCAGCAGACCCCTTGAAGACCGAAAGACCCAGTACTTC.

This clonotype came up a few times. The chain uses TRBV7-6 and TRBJ1-1, with D unclear. The germline V gene encodes CDR1 SGHVS and CDR2 FNYEAQ. V was pared by 5 bases and J by 10 bases, with 14 bases between. The CDR3 has 12 amino acids. CDR3 in DNA: TGTGCCAGCAGCCTGCTTCTCTCGGGAGCTTTCTTT. It yields the protein CASSLLLSGAFF.

This clonotype appeared a few times. The V and J genes are TRBV10-3 and TRBJ2-1; the D is unclear. Looked up from germline, CDR1 is ENHRY and CDR2 is SYGVKD. The CDR3 is 16 amino acids. Between the trimmed V and J ends, which lost 3 bases and 4 bases, there was a span of 16 bases. For the CDR3, the DNA is TGTGCCATCAGTGACCCCGGTGGGGTACTTTACAATGAGCAGTTCTTC. This encodes CAISDPGGVLYNEQFF.

This chain connects TRBV7-8 to TRBJ1-5; D is perhaps TRBD1 (6 bases). There are 16 residues in the CDR3. Germline V gene sequence: CDR1 SGHVS, CDR2 FQNEAQ. V was trimmed by 9 bases and J by 4 bases, leaving 22 bases between them. CDR3 protein: CASSSYREDWNQPQHF. In nucleotides, the CDR3 is TGTGCCAGTTCATCTTACAGGGAAGATTGGAATCAGCCCCAGCATTTT.

V usage is TRBV19 and J usage is TRBJ1-1; D possibly corresponds to TRBD1 (5 bases). CDR1 and CDR2 (germline): LNHDA, SQIVND (reference sequence). Trimming took off 7 bases at V and 5 bases at J, with 8 bases between the two ends. CDR3 length equals 11 residues. The CDR3 region is CASTGRTEAFF. The CDR3 DNA is TGTGCCAGTACAGGGAGGACTGAAGCTTTCTTT.

This clonotype turned up a few times. V gene TRBV15 combines with J gene TRBJ1-5, with D perhaps matching TRBD1 (5 bases). Germline CDR1 and CDR2: LNHNV and YYDKDF (reference sequence). CDR3 length equals 11 residues. V lost 8 bases and J lost 5, with 7 bases in between. CDR3 amino acids: CATGGDQPQHF. CDR3 bases: TGTGCCACCGGGGGGGATCAGCCCCAGCATTTT. Looking up the rest from reference TRBV15 and TRBJ1-5 gives the full variable domain: DAMVIQNPRYQVTQFGKPVTLSCSQTLNHNVMYWYQQKSSQAPKLLFHYYDKDFNNEADTPDNFQSRRPNTSFCFLDIRSPGLGDTAMYLCATGGDQPQHFGDGTRLSIL.

The count of this clonotype is one. A much larger clone lies one base from this, so it may be a read error. This rearrangement joins TRBV7-8 to TRBJ2-1; unclear D gene. The CDR3 runs to 11 residues. Germline V gene lookup returns CDR1 SGHVS and CDR2 FQNEAQ. V was shortened by 1 base and J by 12 bases, with 7 bases between the two germline ends. CDR3 in DNA: TGTGCCAGCAGCTTAGTAAGTGCGCAGTTCTTC. It encodes CASSLVSAQFF.

This clonotype was counted a single time. The chain employs TRBV7-4 and TRBJ2-1; D possibly corresponds to TRBD1 (5 bases). Trimming left V 6 bases short and J 0 bases short, with 12 bases between. There are 15 residues in the CDR3. CDR1 SGHVT and CDR2 SQSDAQ come from the germline V gene. The CDR3 DNA sequence: TGTGCCAGCAGGACGGACAAGAGCTCCTACAATGAGCAGTTCTTC. This gives the protein CASRTDKSSYNEQFF.

The chain uses TRBV6-2 or TRBV6-3 and TRBJ2-1, with 8 bases matching TRBD2. V was pared by 2 bases and J by 4 bases, with 4 bases of the junction left unmatched. CDR1 is MNHEY, CDR2 SVGEGT, per germline. This CDR3 is built from 15 residues. The CDR3 sequence: CASSYAGGGYNEQFF. The CDR3 nucleotides read TGTGCCAGCAGTTACGCGGGGGGCGGTTACAATGAGCAGTTCTTC.